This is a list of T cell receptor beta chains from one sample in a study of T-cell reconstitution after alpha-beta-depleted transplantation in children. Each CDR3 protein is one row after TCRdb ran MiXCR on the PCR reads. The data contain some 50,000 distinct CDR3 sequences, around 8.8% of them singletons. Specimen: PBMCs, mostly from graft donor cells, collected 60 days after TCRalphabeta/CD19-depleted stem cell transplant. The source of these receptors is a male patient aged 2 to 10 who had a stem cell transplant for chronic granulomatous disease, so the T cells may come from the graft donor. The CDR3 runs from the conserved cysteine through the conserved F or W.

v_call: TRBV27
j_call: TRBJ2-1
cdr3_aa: CASSLLGRGVGPNEQFF

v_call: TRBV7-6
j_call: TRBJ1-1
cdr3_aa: CASSPLTVEAFF

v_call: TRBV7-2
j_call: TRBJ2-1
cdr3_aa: CASSRLAGGSEQFF

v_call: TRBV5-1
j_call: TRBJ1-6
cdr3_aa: CASSGTGFRSPLHF

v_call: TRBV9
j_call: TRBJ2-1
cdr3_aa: CASSVGSSGGGNEQFF

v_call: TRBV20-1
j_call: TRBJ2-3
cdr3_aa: CSARTTSGRAPDTQYF

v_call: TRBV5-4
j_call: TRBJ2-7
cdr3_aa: CASSKRQGFYEQYF

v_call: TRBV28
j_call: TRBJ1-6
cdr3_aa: CASLPGQLNSPLHF

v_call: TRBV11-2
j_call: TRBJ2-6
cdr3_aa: CASSVGGTGANVLTF

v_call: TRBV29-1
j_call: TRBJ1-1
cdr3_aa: CSVADRGRGTEAFF

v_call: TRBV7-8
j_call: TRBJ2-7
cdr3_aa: CASSFGLTSYEQYF

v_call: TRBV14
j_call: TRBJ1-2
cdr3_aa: CASSQGSTYGYTF

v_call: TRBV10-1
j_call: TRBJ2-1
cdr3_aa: CASSESYGTSGSSYNEQFF

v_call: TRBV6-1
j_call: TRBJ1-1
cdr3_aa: CASTRTGTGGRNTEAFF

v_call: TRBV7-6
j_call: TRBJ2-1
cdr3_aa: CASSQLSGGEQFF

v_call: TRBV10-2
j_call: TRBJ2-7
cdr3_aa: CASSEKLAGGPYEQYF

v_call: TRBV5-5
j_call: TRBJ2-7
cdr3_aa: CASSLAGSITYEQYF

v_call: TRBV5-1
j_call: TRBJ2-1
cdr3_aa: CASSPDRQQFF

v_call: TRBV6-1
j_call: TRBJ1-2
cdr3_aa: CASSRLPQGANYGYTF

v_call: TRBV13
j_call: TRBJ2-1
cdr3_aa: CASSSSPADTYNEQFF

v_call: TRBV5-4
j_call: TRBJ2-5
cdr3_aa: CASSLNQYQETQYF

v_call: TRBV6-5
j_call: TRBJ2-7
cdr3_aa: CASSYSSLGSYEQYF

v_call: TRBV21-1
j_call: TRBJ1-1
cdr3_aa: CASSKTGNTEAFF

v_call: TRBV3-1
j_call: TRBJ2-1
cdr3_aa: CASCRPLGGLAGRNEQFF

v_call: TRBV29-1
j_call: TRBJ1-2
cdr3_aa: CSVPGGGNGYGYTF

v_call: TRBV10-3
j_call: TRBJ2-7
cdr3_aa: CATAVRTGANYEQYF

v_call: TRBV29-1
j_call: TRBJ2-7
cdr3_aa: CSVGLDSYEQYF

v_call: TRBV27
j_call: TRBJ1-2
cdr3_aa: CASSFGQDYGYTF

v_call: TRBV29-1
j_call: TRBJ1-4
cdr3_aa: CSVEQGARGEKLFF

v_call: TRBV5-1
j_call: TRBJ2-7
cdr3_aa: CASSLPGGAYHEQYF

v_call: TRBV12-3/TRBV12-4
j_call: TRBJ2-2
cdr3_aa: CASSRRTGGESGELFF

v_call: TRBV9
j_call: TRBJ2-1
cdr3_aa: CASSVQGSSYNEQFF

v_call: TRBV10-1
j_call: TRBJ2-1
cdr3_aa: CASSQREGKRNEQFF

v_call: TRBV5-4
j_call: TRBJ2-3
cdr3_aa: CASSPGTSFSDTQYF

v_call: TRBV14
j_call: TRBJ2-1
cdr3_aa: CASSPDSREQFF

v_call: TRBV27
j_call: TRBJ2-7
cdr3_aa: CASGTSGYEQYF

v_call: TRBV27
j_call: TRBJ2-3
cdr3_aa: CASRLAWPGLAGSTDTQYF

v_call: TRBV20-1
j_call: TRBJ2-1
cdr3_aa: CSALSGISSYNEQFF

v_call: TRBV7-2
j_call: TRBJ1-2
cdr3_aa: CASSLLSTGGVYYGYTF

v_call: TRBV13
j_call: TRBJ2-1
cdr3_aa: CASSSGLVCNEQFF

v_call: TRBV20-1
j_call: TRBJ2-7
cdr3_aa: CSARDTNRGQTEQYF

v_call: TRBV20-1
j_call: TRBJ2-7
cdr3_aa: CSAHRDGSYEQYF

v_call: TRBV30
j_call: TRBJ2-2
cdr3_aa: CAWGGLAGFTGELFF

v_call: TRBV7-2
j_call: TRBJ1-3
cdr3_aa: CASSLNQGHGNTIYF

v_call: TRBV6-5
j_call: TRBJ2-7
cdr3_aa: CASSWGGGNYEQYF

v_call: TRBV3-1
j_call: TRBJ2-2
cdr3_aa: CASSRLGSNTGELFF

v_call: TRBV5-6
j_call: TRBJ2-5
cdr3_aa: CASSLDQETQYF

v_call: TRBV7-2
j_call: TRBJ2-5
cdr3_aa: CASSPLQRSVGETQYF

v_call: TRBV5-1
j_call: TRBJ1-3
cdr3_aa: CASSLGVSAGNTIYF

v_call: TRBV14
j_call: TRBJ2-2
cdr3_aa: CASSQELGLAGAGELFF

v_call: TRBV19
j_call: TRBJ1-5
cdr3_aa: CASRNPGRGSNQPQHF

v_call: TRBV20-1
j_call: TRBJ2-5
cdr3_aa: CSARRRQFQETQYF

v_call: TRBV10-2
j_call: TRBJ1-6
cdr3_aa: CASSEKLYSPLHF

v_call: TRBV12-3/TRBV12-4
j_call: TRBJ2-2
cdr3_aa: CASSLGRELRTGELFF

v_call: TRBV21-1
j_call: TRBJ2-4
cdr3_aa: CASSKAGRGTKNIQYF

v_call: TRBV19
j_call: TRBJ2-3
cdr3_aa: CASAGAATDTQYF

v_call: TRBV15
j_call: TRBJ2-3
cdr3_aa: CASTSGRATDTQYF

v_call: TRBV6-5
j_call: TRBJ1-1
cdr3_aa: CASSWDSMNTEAFF

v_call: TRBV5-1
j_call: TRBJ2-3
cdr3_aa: CASSLGASRSHPFTDTQYF